This is a list of T cell receptor beta chains from one sample in a study of a mutant IDH1 vaccine in newly diagnosed glioma. Libraries were prepared by immunoSEQ multiplex PCR; TCRdb keeps only in-frame clonotypes and omits some of them. This sample has 100,000 to 150,000 clones, with over 75% found just once. No cognate antigen is known for these TCRs. The material was PBMCs, obtained from a glioma patient whose treatment included an IDH1 peptide vaccine. These receptors originate from a man in his forties with glioma. Both conserved end residues are part of each CDR3. The D gene is left open where the match is weak. Rows give clone size only sometimes, using once, few, many, or a class for an expanded clone.

>16|.|TRBJ2-1|.|TRBV5-1
CASSSDLTGAYNEQFF
TGCGCCAGCAGCTCGGACCTGACAGGCGCCTACAATGAGCAGTTCTTC
>13|.|TRBJ2-5|TRBD2|TRBV30
CAWSVLAGGTQYF
TGTGCCTGGAGTGTCCTAGCGGGAGGGACCCAGTACTTC
>15|once|TRBJ2-1|.|TRBV7-9
CASSFGWQGWDEQFF
TGTGCCAGCAGCTTCGGCTGGCAGGGGTGGGATGAGCAGTTCTTC
>17|.|TRBJ2-4|TRBD1|TRBV19
CASSPETGPLAKNIQYF
TGTGCCAGTAGTCCCGAGACAGGGCCCTTAGCCAAAAACATTCAGTACTTC
>17|few|TRBJ2-6|TRBD1|TRBV4-2
CASSPGTGSSGANVLTF
TGTGCCAGCAGCCCAGGGACAGGGTCCTCTGGGGCCAACGTCCTGACTTTC
>11|.|TRBJ2-7|.|TRBV20-1
CSAREGYEQYF
TGCAGTGCTAGAGAAGGCTACGAGCAGTACTTC
>12|few|TRBJ2-7|.|TRBV19
CRPRLLAYEQYF
TGCCGCCCCCGGCTCCTCGCCTACGAGCAGTACTTC
>16|.|TRBJ2-1|TRBD2|TRBV4-3
CASSQDGLAGYNEQFF
TGCGCCAGCAGCCAAGATGGACTAGCGGGGTACAATGAGCAGTTCTTC
>15|.|TRBJ2-7|.|TRBV4-3
CASSQARQVPSEQYF
TGCGCCAGCAGCCAAGCAAGACAGGTCCCTAGCGAGCAGTACTTC
>14|.|TRBJ2-5|TRBD1|TRBV28
CASSPPGGEETQYF
TGTGCCAGCAGCCCTCCAGGGGGCGAAGAGACCCAGTACTTC